A selection of T cell receptor beta chains follows, all from one sample in a study of blood T cell repertoires in COVID-19. Profiling relied on immunoSEQ multiplex PCR, and the TCRdb table lists in-frame clones only, not all of them. The sample records 310,000 or so clones, 87% being singletons. The specimen sequenced was PBMCs or T cells enriched from blood (not recorded which). These receptors originate from a woman aged 18-29 years who had recovered from COVID-19. Both conserved end residues are part of each CDR3. The order of the fields is CDR3 protein, CDR3 DNA, V gene, clone size, D gene, J gene. The D gene is left open where the match is weak. The size entry is marked missing in some rows and otherwise reads once, few, many or a size class.

CDR3 protein: CASSLRDTYSGNTIYF
CDR3 DNA: TGCGCCAGCAGCTTGCGGGACACCTACTCTGGAAACACCATATATTTT
V gene: TRBV5-1
clone size: -
D gene: -
J gene: TRBJ1-3

CDR3 protein: CASSLFGRGETDTQYF
CDR3 DNA: TGCGCCAGCAGCTTGTTTGGCAGGGGGGAAACAGATACGCAGTATTTT
V gene: TRBV5-1
clone size: few
D gene: -
J gene: TRBJ2-3

CDR3 protein: CASRPTGYYGYTF
CDR3 DNA: TGTGCCAGCAGACCTACAGGTTACTATGGCTACACCTTC
V gene: TRBV7-2
clone size: many
D gene: -
J gene: TRBJ1-2

CDR3 protein: CASSSGASTEWGGYTF
CDR3 DNA: TGTGCCAGCAGCTCAGGGGCAAGTACGGAGTGGGGTGGCTACACCTTC
V gene: TRBV7-2
clone size: -
D gene: -
J gene: TRBJ1-2

CDR3 protein: CASSLETVRDQPQHF
CDR3 DNA: TGTGCCAGCAGCCTGGAGACAGTTAGGGATCAGCCCCAGCATTTT
V gene: TRBV4-2
clone size: -
D gene: -
J gene: TRBJ1-5

CDR3 protein: CASSRPGLAGNEQFF
CDR3 DNA: TGTGCCAGCAGTCGACCGGGACTAGCGGGGAATGAGCAGTTCTTC
V gene: TRBV7-8
clone size: -
D gene: TRBD2
J gene: TRBJ2-1

CDR3 protein: CASSQAGMNTEAFF
CDR3 DNA: TGTGCCAGCAGCCAAGCCGGGATGAACACTGAAGCTTTCTTT
V gene: TRBV14
clone size: -
D gene: -
J gene: TRBJ1-1

CDR3 protein: CASSLVFEAFF
CDR3 DNA: TGTGCCAGCAGCTTAGTCTTTGAAGCTTTCTTT
V gene: TRBV7-2
clone size: -
D gene: -
J gene: TRBJ1-1

CDR3 protein: CASSLAWQAYEQYF
CDR3 DNA: TGTGCCAGCAGCTTGGCATGGCAGGCCTACGAGCAGTACTTC
V gene: TRBV5-6
clone size: -
D gene: -
J gene: TRBJ2-7

CDR3 protein: CASSQGSGGYTEAFF
CDR3 DNA: TGCGCCAGCAGCCAAGGTTCAGGGGGCTACACTGAAGCTTTCTTT
V gene: TRBV4-3
clone size: once
D gene: TRBD1
J gene: TRBJ1-1

CDR3 protein: CASSYSTGVGNQPQHF
CDR3 DNA: TGTGCCAGCAGCTACTCTACAGGGGTGGGCAATCAGCCCCAGCATTTT
V gene: TRBV6-6
clone size: -
D gene: TRBD1
J gene: TRBJ1-5

CDR3 protein: CASSRMEGQGPFTPTDTQYF
CDR3 DNA: TGTGCCAGCAGCCGGATGGAGGGACAGGGACCCTTCACCCCCACAGATACGCAGTATTTT
V gene: TRBV27
clone size: -
D gene: TRBD1
J gene: TRBJ2-3

CDR3 protein: CASSYSRGPYNEQFF
CDR3 DNA: TGTGCCAGCAGTTACAGCAGGGGTCCCTACAATGAGCAGTTCTTC
V gene: TRBV6-2/TRBV6-3
clone size: -
D gene: -
J gene: TRBJ2-1

CDR3 protein: CACRIGEFNSPLHF
CDR3 DNA: TGTGCCTGTAGAATAGGAGAATTTAATTCACCCCTCCACTTT
V gene: TRBV30
clone size: -
D gene: -
J gene: TRBJ1-6

CDR3 protein: CASSRVAGREGDTQYF
CDR3 DNA: TGCGCCAGCAGTCGCGTAGCGGGAAGAGAGGGAGATACGCAGTATTTT
V gene: TRBV4-1
clone size: -
D gene: TRBD2
J gene: TRBJ2-3

CDR3 protein: CASSRGLETEAFF
CDR3 DNA: TGTGCCAGCAGCAGGGGGCTGGAGACTGAAGCTTTCTTT
V gene: TRBV9
clone size: -
D gene: TRBD1
J gene: TRBJ1-1

CDR3 protein: CASRNRVGGYGYTF
CDR3 DNA: TGTGCCAGTAGGAACCGAGTGGGGGGCTATGGCTACACCTTC
V gene: TRBV19
clone size: -
D gene: -
J gene: TRBJ1-2

CDR3 protein: CSVTTPGTVGYTF
CDR3 DNA: TGCAGCGTTACGACCCCCGGGACAGTTGGCTACACCTTC
V gene: TRBV29-1
clone size: -
D gene: TRBD1
J gene: TRBJ1-2

CDR3 protein: CASSPYRGGSGANVLTF
CDR3 DNA: TGCGCCAGCAGCCCCTACAGGGGTGGCTCTGGGGCCAACGTCCTGACTTTC
V gene: TRBV4-1
clone size: -
D gene: TRBD1
J gene: TRBJ2-6

CDR3 protein: CASSGTSGREQFF
CDR3 DNA: TGTGCCAGCAGCGGGACTAGCGGGAGGGAGCAGTTCTTC
V gene: TRBV5-4
clone size: -
D gene: TRBD2
J gene: TRBJ2-1

CDR3 protein: CATSRGSGRAYEQYF
CDR3 DNA: TGTGCCACCAGCAGAGGGAGCGGGAGGGCCTACGAGCAGTACTTC
V gene: TRBV15
clone size: -
D gene: TRBD2
J gene: TRBJ2-7

CDR3 protein: CASSLRGVEQFF
CDR3 DNA: TGTGCCAGCAGCTTGCGCGGGGTTGAGCAGTTCTTC
V gene: TRBV7-3
clone size: -
D gene: -
J gene: TRBJ2-1

CDR3 protein: CASSTRQGVEETQYF
CDR3 DNA: TGCGCCAGCAGCACCCGACAGGGGGTCGAAGAGACCCAGTACTTC
V gene: TRBV4-3
clone size: -
D gene: TRBD1
J gene: TRBJ2-5

CDR3 protein: CASSLESSYEQYF
CDR3 DNA: TGTGCCAGCAGCTTAGAGAGCTCCTACGAGCAGTACTTC
V gene: TRBV7-9
clone size: -
D gene: -
J gene: TRBJ2-7

CDR3 protein: CASSGQGGVYNEQFF
CDR3 DNA: TGCGCCAGCAGCGGACAGGGTGGGGTCTACAATGAGCAGTTCTTC
V gene: TRBV5-1
clone size: -
D gene: TRBD1
J gene: TRBJ2-1

CDR3 protein: CASASWQGRVYEQYF
CDR3 DNA: TGCGCCAGCGCGTCCTGGCAGGGCAGAGTCTACGAGCAGTACTTC
V gene: TRBV4-1
clone size: few
D gene: -
J gene: TRBJ2-7

CDR3 protein: CASPTGITYEQYF
CDR3 DNA: TGTGCCAGCCCCACAGGAATCACCTACGAGCAGTACTTC
V gene: TRBV6-4
clone size: -
D gene: -
J gene: TRBJ2-7

CDR3 protein: CASSTRDRIRTDTQYF
CDR3 DNA: TGTGCCAGCAGCACTCGGGACAGGATCCGCACAGATACGCAGTATTTT
V gene: TRBV13
clone size: -
D gene: TRBD1
J gene: TRBJ2-3

CDR3 protein: CASRTTGTGVEAQGAPPGNTIYF
CDR3 DNA: TGTGCCAGCAGAACAACCGGGACAGGGGTCGAAGCCCAAGGAGCGCCTCCTGGAAACACCATATATTTT
V gene: TRBV2
clone size: few
D gene: TRBD1
J gene: TRBJ1-3

CDR3 protein: CASSLGTSGYNEQFF
CDR3 DNA: TGCGCCAGCAGCTTGGGTACTAGCGGGTACAATGAGCAGTTCTTC
V gene: TRBV5-1
clone size: few
D gene: TRBD2
J gene: TRBJ2-1

CDR3 protein: CASSMGGADTIYF
CDR3 DNA: TGTGCCAGTAGTATGGGAGGCGCGGACACCATATATTTT
V gene: TRBV19
clone size: -
D gene: -
J gene: TRBJ1-3

CDR3 protein: CASSLGVMRTDTQYF
CDR3 DNA: TGTGCCAGCAGTTTAGGTGTTATGAGGACAGATACGCAGTATTTT
V gene: TRBV28
clone size: -
D gene: -
J gene: TRBJ2-3